This T cell receptor (beta chain) comes out of a study of CD8+CD57+ T cells in acquired aplastic anemia. Overall study: The sorted CD4+ and CD8+ cells yielded an average roughly 3 ug of DNA.

Genomic DNA served as template for TCR beta VDJ and CDR3 profiling. TCRdb reprocessed the reads with MiXCR, giving one entry per CDR3 protein. Here the sample spans 150,000 to 180,000 distinct CDR3 sequences, around half being singletons. Details on this clonotype: Lacking the conserved final phenylalanine or tryptophan, this CDR3 likely reflects a read error.

Patients picked for sequencing had shown CD8+CD57+ cell expansion detected by flow cytometry. All participating patients were living with severe acquired aplastic anemia. The CDR3 covers 13 residues. Germline V gene lookup returns CDR1 SNHLY and CDR2 FYNNEI. V lost 4 bases to trimming and J lost 10 bases, with 11 bases between them. This sequence was found in a human donor with aplastic anemia. Material: sorted CD4+, CD8+, or CD8+CD57+ T cells (not recorded which) from PBMCs. This chain joins TRBV2 and TRBJ1-6, with no clear D. The CDR3 sequence is CASSASSHSPLHL. DNA of the CDR3: TGTGCCAGCAGTGCCAGTTCCCACTCACCCCTCCACTTG.